This is a list of T cell receptor beta chains from one sample in a study of blood T cell repertoires in COVID-19. Repertoires were generated with immunoSEQ multiplex PCR, while TCRdb's copy carries only in-frame clones and drops some. The repertoire holds 250,000 or so clones, with roughly 85% as singletons. Source material: PBMCs or T cells enriched from blood (not recorded which). These receptors were obtained from a man aged 30-40 years who had recovered from COVID-19. Both conserved end residues are part of each CDR3. D genes are given only for firm matches. A row's size may be missing; if present it is once, few, many or a size class.

j_call: TRBJ2-2; clone_size: .; d_call: .; v_call: TRBV30; cdr3_aa: CASGAKGRELFF; cdr3_nt: TGTGCCTCGGGGGCAAAGGGGAGGGAGCTGTTTTTT
j_call: TRBJ2-7; clone_size: .; d_call: TRBD1; v_call: TRBV9; cdr3_aa: CASSVGTGAKTLREQYF; cdr3_nt: TGTGCCAGCAGCGTAGGAACAGGGGCGAAAACTCTACGGGAGCAGTACTTC
j_call: TRBJ1-2; clone_size: .; d_call: TRBD1; v_call: TRBV9; cdr3_aa: CASSSQQGASYTF; cdr3_nt: TGTGCCAGCAGCTCCCAACAGGGGGCTAGCTACACCTTC
j_call: TRBJ2-7; clone_size: .; d_call: TRBD1; v_call: TRBV29-1; cdr3_aa: CSVEWTGASYGQYF; cdr3_nt: TGCAGCGTTGAATGGACAGGGGCCTCCTACGGGCAGTACTTC
j_call: TRBJ2-7; clone_size: .; d_call: TRBD2; v_call: TRBV7-9; cdr3_aa: CASSFTQLRDYAYEQYF; cdr3_nt: TGTGCCAGCAGCTTTACACAACTACGGGACTACGCCTACGAGCAGTACTTC
j_call: TRBJ1-4; clone_size: .; d_call: TRBD1; v_call: TRBV5-1; cdr3_aa: CASSFQQGSNEKLFF; cdr3_nt: TGCGCCAGCAGCTTTCAACAGGGGAGTAATGAAAAACTGTTTTTT
j_call: TRBJ1-3; clone_size: .; d_call: .; v_call: TRBV7-9; cdr3_aa: CASSSPGMEGSGNTIYF; cdr3_nt: TGTGCCAGCAGCTCCCCAGGGATGGAAGGGTCTGGAAACACCATATATTTT
j_call: TRBJ2-1; clone_size: few; d_call: .; v_call: TRBV3-1/TRBV3-2; cdr3_aa: CASSGRYEQFF; cdr3_nt: TGTGCCAGCAGCGGGAGGTATGAGCAGTTCTTC
j_call: TRBJ2-1; clone_size: .; d_call: TRBD1; v_call: TRBV24-1; cdr3_aa: CATSPSLVDRGQYNEQFF; cdr3_nt: TGTGCCACCAGCCCGAGCCTAGTAGACAGGGGGCAGTACAATGAGCAGTTCTTC
j_call: TRBJ1-6; clone_size: .; d_call: TRBD1; v_call: TRBV5-4; cdr3_aa: CASSGVGQGRNSPLHF; cdr3_nt: TGTGCCAGCAGCGGAGTGGGACAGGGCAGGAATTCACCCCTCCACTTT
j_call: TRBJ2-7; clone_size: .; d_call: TRBD2; v_call: TRBV7-9; cdr3_aa: CASSLISGSIDEQYF; cdr3_nt: TGTGCCAGCAGCTTAATTAGCGGGAGTATAGACGAGCAGTACTTC
j_call: TRBJ2-1; clone_size: .; d_call: TRBD2; v_call: TRBV28; cdr3_aa: CASSPTLAGGRVNEQFF; cdr3_nt: TGTGCCAGCAGCCCAACCTTAGCGGGAGGGAGGGTCAATGAGCAGTTCTTC
j_call: TRBJ1-5; clone_size: .; d_call: TRBD1; v_call: TRBV6-5; cdr3_aa: CASSYDRGPGQPQHF; cdr3_nt: TGTGCCAGCAGTTACGACAGGGGGCCGGGGCAGCCCCAGCATTTT
j_call: TRBJ1-3; clone_size: .; d_call: .; v_call: TRBV9; cdr3_aa: CASSVISGDTIYF; cdr3_nt: TGTGCCAGCAGCGTTATTTCGGGTGACACCATATATTTT
j_call: TRBJ2-3; clone_size: .; d_call: TRBD2; v_call: TRBV9; cdr3_aa: CASSARAAGVHF; cdr3_nt: TGTGCCAGCAGCGCCAGGGCAGCGGGGGTTCATTTT
j_call: TRBJ1-4; clone_size: .; d_call: .; v_call: TRBV19; cdr3_aa: CASSIEINRLNEKLFF; cdr3_nt: TGTGCCAGTAGTATAGAGATCAACCGCCTAAATGAAAAACTGTTTTTT
j_call: TRBJ2-1; clone_size: .; d_call: TRBD2; v_call: TRBV3-1/TRBV3-2; cdr3_aa: CASSQGIAGGYNEQFF; cdr3_nt: TGTGCCAGCAGCCAAGGGATAGCGGGGGGGTACAATGAGCAGTTCTTC
j_call: TRBJ2-5; clone_size: .; d_call: TRBD2; v_call: TRBV6-6; cdr3_aa: CASSPSREGTQYF; cdr3_nt: TGTGCCAGCAGTCCGTCGCGGGAGGGGACCCAGTACTTC
j_call: TRBJ2-7; clone_size: .; d_call: TRBD2; v_call: TRBV7-2; cdr3_aa: CASSLGASGSPEQYF; cdr3_nt: TGTGCCAGCAGCTTAGGAGCTAGCGGGAGTCCCGAGCAGTACTTC
j_call: TRBJ1-6; clone_size: .; d_call: TRBD1; v_call: TRBV5-8; cdr3_aa: CAGDPGQNNSPLHF; cdr3_nt: TGTGCCGGAGATCCGGGACAGAATAATTCACCCCTCCACTTT
j_call: TRBJ2-2; clone_size: few; d_call: TRBD2; v_call: TRBV4-1; cdr3_aa: CASSFLTGTTLTGELFF; cdr3_nt: TGCGCCAGCAGCTTCTTGACTGGGACTACCCTCACCGGGGAGCTGTTTTTT
j_call: TRBJ1-5; clone_size: few; d_call: .; v_call: TRBV30; cdr3_aa: CAWSHGLGNQPQHF; cdr3_nt: TGTGCCTGGAGTCACGGACTGGGCAATCAGCCCCAGCATTTT
j_call: TRBJ2-5; clone_size: .; d_call: TRBD1; v_call: TRBV18; cdr3_aa: CASSSQGGGETQYF; cdr3_nt: TGTGCCAGCTCATCGCAAGGGGGCGGAGAGACCCAGTACTTC
j_call: TRBJ1-2; clone_size: .; d_call: .; v_call: TRBV7-9; cdr3_aa: CASSLARAEFNYGYTF; cdr3_nt: TGTGCCAGCAGCTTAGCGCGGGCAGAGTTTAACTATGGCTACACCTTC
j_call: TRBJ2-5; clone_size: .; d_call: .; v_call: TRBV18; cdr3_aa: CASSRGRIGETQYF; cdr3_nt: TGTGCCAGCTCACGAGGAAGAATTGGAGAGACCCAGTACTTC
j_call: TRBJ2-2; clone_size: .; d_call: TRBD1; v_call: TRBV25-1; cdr3_aa: CASSELDRDRTGELFF; cdr3_nt: TGTGCCAGCAGTGAATTGGACAGGGATCGCACCGGGGAGCTGTTTTTT
j_call: TRBJ2-7; clone_size: .; d_call: .; v_call: TRBV7-9; cdr3_aa: CASSSAYEQYF; cdr3_nt: TGTGCCAGCAGTTCTGCCTACGAGCAGTACTTC
j_call: TRBJ2-1; clone_size: .; d_call: .; v_call: TRBV5-3; cdr3_aa: CARLGQIRAYQGKQFF; cdr3_nt: TGTGCCAGATTGGGCCAAATCAGGGCTTATCAGGGCAAGCAGTTCTTC
j_call: TRBJ2-2; clone_size: .; d_call: .; v_call: TRBV4-1; cdr3_aa: CASSHRVSLGRGTGELFF; cdr3_nt: TGCGCCAGCAGCCACCGAGTCTCCCTGGGGCGAGGCACCGGGGAGCTGTTTTTT